These T cell receptor beta chains were read from a single sample in a study of radiotherapy plus CTLA-4 blockade in lung cancer. Assay used: immunoSEQ multiplex PCR; TCRdb lists only in-frame clones, some missing. This table holds some 45,000 clones, around 77% found once. Sample: peripheral blood, taken from a patient treated with radiotherapy plus ipilimumab. These TCRs come from a human donor with non-small cell lung cancer who had stable disease on radiotherapy plus ipilimumab. Each CDR3 is given with its conserved first and last residue. D genes are given only for firm matches. Rows may omit the clone size; those that give it use once, few, many or a size class.

NA	TRBV19	NA	TRBJ2-5	CASSNPDQETQYF	TGTGCCAGTAGTAACCCAGACCAAGAGACCCAGTACTTC
NA	TRBV6-6	NA	TRBJ2-5	CASSYSELGGQYF	TGTGCCAGCAGTTACTCGGAACTGGGGGGACAGTACTTC
NA	TRBV7-2	few	TRBJ1-2	CASSLASGYGYTF	TGTGCCAGCAGCTTAGCATCTGGATATGGCTACACCTTC
NA	TRBV6-6	NA	TRBJ2-3	CASSKGDGPPYTQYF	TGTGCCAGCAGCAAAGGGGATGGTCCGCCGTATACGCAGTATTTT
NA	TRBV14	NA	TRBJ1-4	CASSQNSEKLFF	TGTGCCAGCAGCCAAAATAGTGAAAAACTGTTTTTT
NA	TRBV7-6	few	TRBJ2-7	CASSDRGRSRPSYEQYF	TGTGCCAGCAGCGATAGGGGTCGGAGCCGACCCTCCTACGAGCAGTACTTC
NA	TRBV5-4	NA	TRBJ1-2	CASSPWGPVSGYTF	TGTGCCAGCAGCCCTTGGGGGCCCGTTAGCGGCTACACCTTC
NA	TRBV30	NA	TRBJ2-7	CAWKSARTYEQYF	TGTGCCTGGAAATCGGCCAGGACCTACGAGCAGTACTTC
NA	TRBV5-1	few	TRBJ1-3	CASSPGPREGNTIYF	TGCGCCAGCAGCCCTGGTCCCAGGGAGGGGAACACCATATATTTT
TRBD1	TRBV7-2	few	TRBJ1-5	CASSDGTGYGQPQHF	TGTGCCAGCAGCGACGGGACAGGGTATGGCCAGCCCCAGCATTTT
NA	TRBV6-6	NA	TRBJ2-3	CASRGNRPDTQYF	TGTGCCAGCAGGGGGAACCGTCCAGATACGCAGTATTTT
NA	TRBV5-5	few	TRBJ1-6	CASSLVGAYNSPLHF	TGTGCCAGCAGCTTGGTTGGGGCCTATAATTCACCCCTCCACTTT
NA	TRBV7-9	NA	TRBJ1-6	CASSLSWDNSPLHF	TGTGCCAGCAGCTTATCCTGGGATAATTCACCCCTCCACTTT
NA	TRBV2	NA	TRBJ2-7	CASSLDRFSYEQYF	TGTGCCAGCAGTTTAGACAGGTTCTCCTACGAGCAGTACTTC
TRBD2	TRBV7-3	NA	TRBJ2-4	CASSLTSGGRDIQYF	TGTGCCAGCAGCTTAACGAGCGGGGGGAGAGACATTCAGTACTTC
NA	TRBV5-1	NA	TRBJ2-2	CASSRDAGELFF	TGCGCCAGCAGCCGGGATGCCGGGGAGCTGTTTTTT
TRBD2	TRBV27	NA	TRBJ2-7	CASSGAGILYEQYF	TGTGCCAGCAGTGGAGCGGGGATCCTCTACGAGCAGTACTTC